This TCR beta chain was observed in a study of T cells after yellow fever vaccination. Between the trimmed V and J ends, which lost 0 bases and 2 bases, there was a span of 11 bases. Looked up from germline, CDR1 is SGDLS and CDR2 is YYNGEE. CDR3 size: 15 residues. This clonotype was seen only a few times. Its specificity is unknown. Study-level points and caveats: The CD4 compartment and the CD8 compartment contained a small share of clonotypes in common. Re-detected after boosting: most primary clones, around 97% of CD4 and under 90% of CD8. FACS-sorted repertoires might harbor abundant contaminating clonotypes from the bulk population.

As TCR cDNA was made by 5'RACE template switching, a universal primer site and UMIs were added. A single record per CDR3 protein comes from TCRdb applying MiXCR to the 5' RACE reads. The sample holds some 340,000 distinct CDR3 sequences, over 8.5% seen once. The material was CD4+ T cells sorted from PBMCs, obtained 45 days after the yellow fever booster vaccination. The receptor comes from a man in his late teens or twenties who received the YFV17D yellow fever vaccine. The chain combines TRBV9 with TRBJ2-5; D unresolved. The CDR3 DNA follows: TGTGCCAGCAGCGTAGGTCCGGGCCTACAAGAGACCCAGTACTTC. Amino acid sequence: CASSVGPGLQETQYF.